Listed below are T cell receptor beta chains from one sample, sequenced in a study of cytomegalovirus exposure and HLA in healthy donors. Clones were read by immunoSEQ multiplex PCR, and TCRdb kept only the in-frame ones, dropping some. The sample has about 86,000 clones; around 75% are singletons. What was sequenced was PBMCs. These receptor sequences come from a woman aged 40 to 50 in good health and CMV-seropositive. Both conserved end residues are part of each CDR3. D genes are given only for firm matches. Clone size, where shown, is once, few, many, or a class for clones that have expanded.

D,V,length,size,J,CDR3,DNA
TRBD1,TRBV6-5,15,.,TRBJ1-6,CASSHRDRENSPLHF,TGTGCCAGCAGTCACAGGGACAGGGAAAATTCACCCCTCCACTTT
.,TRBV4-3,18,.,TRBJ1-4,CASSPDSVSDRPNEKLFF,TGCGCCAGCAGCCCGGACTCAGTATCGGACAGACCTAATGAAAAACTGTTTTTT
TRBD1,TRBV9,15,.,TRBJ2-2,CASSPIQGITGELFF,TGTGCCAGCAGCCCTATACAGGGGATCACCGGGGAGCTGTTTTTT
.,TRBV5-6,17,.,TRBJ1-3,CASSLTTYREIGNTIYF,TGTGCCAGCAGCTTGACCACTTACAGGGAGATCGGTAACACCATATATTTT
TRBD2,TRBV7-6,15,.,TRBJ2-1,CASSLEAGVYNEQFF,TGTGCCAGCAGCTTAGAGGCGGGAGTCTACAATGAGCAGTTCTTC
.,TRBV5-1,14,.,TRBJ2-5,CASSRSRQVETQYF,TGCGCCAGCAGCAGATCTAGACAGGTGGAGACCCAGTACTTC
.,TRBV27,13,.,TRBJ2-5,CASSPGGPTRQYF,TGTGCCAGCAGTCCTGGGGGCCCTACTAGGCAGTACTTC
TRBD1,TRBV6-5,14,.,TRBJ1-2,CASSYAGTGVGYTF,TGTGCCAGCAGTTACGCCGGGACAGGGGTCGGCTACACCTTC
TRBD1,TRBV6-5,15,.,TRBJ2-3,CASSPTGTSTDTQYF,TGTGCCAGCAGTCCGACAGGGACAAGCACAGATACGCAGTATTTT
.,TRBV19,16,.,TRBJ1-3,CASRSREGGGRNTIYF,TGTGCCAGTAGGAGCCGAGAGGGAGGGGGAAGAAACACCATATATTTT
.,TRBV5-1,16,.,TRBJ1-3,CASSLPGESSGNTIYF,TGCGCCAGCAGCTTGCCAGGGGAGAGCTCTGGAAACACCATATATTTT
TRBD1,TRBV25-1,11,.,TRBJ1-2,CASRDRGGYTF,TGTGCCAGCAGGGACAGGGGAGGCTACACCTTC
.,TRBV11-1,12,.,TRBJ2-5,CASSLGVETQYF,TGTGCCAGCAGCTTGGGAGTAGAGACCCAGTACTTC
.,TRBV5-1,16,.,TRBJ2-1,CATNAGLSSVYNEQFF,TGCGCCACCAACGCGGGCTTGTCTAGCGTGTACAATGAGCAGTTCTTC
.,TRBV7-6,16,few,TRBJ2-1,CASSQHRQAQHNEQFF,TGTGCCAGCAGCCAACACCGACAGGCTCAGCACAATGAGCAGTTCTTC
TRBD1,TRBV19,15,.,TRBJ1-2,CASSIEGQGAFGYTF,TGTGCCAGTAGTATAGAGGGACAGGGGGCTTTCGGCTACACCTTC
.,TRBV20-1,11,once,TRBJ2-1,CSARDGPERFF,TGCAGTGCTAGAGATGGCCCCGAGCGGTTCTTC
TRBD1,TRBV6-5,15,.,TRBJ1-1,CASSYEGQGAIEAFF,TGTGCCAGCAGTTACGAGGGACAGGGGGCGATTGAAGCTTTCTTT
.,TRBV7-9,12,.,TRBJ1-2,CASTGGVKGYTF,TGTGCCAGCACGGGGGGCGTTAAAGGCTACACCTTC
TRBD1,TRBV7-9,14,.,TRBJ2-1,CASSIQGSDNEQFF,TGTGCCAGCAGCATACAGGGGAGCGACAATGAGCAGTTCTTC
.,TRBV19,17,.,TRBJ1-1,CASSILAEPRVGTEAFF,TGTGCCAGTAGTATACTCGCGGAGCCGAGGGTGGGTACTGAAGCTTTCTTT
TRBD2,TRBV7-2,15,.,TRBJ2-4,CASSPGGLAKNIQYF,TGTGCCAGCAGCCCGGGAGGGTTAGCCAAAAACATTCAGTACTTC
TRBD1,TRBV5-8,15,few,TRBJ1-5,CASSFTTGANQPQHF,TGTGCCAGCAGCTTTACGACAGGGGCCAATCAGCCCCAGCATTTT
TRBD2,TRBV6-1,14,.,TRBJ2-1,CASRHSLGGDEQFF,TGTGCCAGCCGTCACTCCCTGGGGGGGGATGAGCAGTTCTTC
.,TRBV6-5,11,.,TRBJ2-1,CASSHTDEQFF,TGTGCCAGCTCCCATACGGATGAGCAGTTCTTC
.,TRBV2,15,.,TRBJ1-2,CASRGPLDSREGYTF,TGTGCCAGCAGGGGACCTTTGGACAGCCGAGAGGGCTACACCTTC
TRBD2,TRBV9,18,.,TRBJ2-1,CASSVADRPSGRASEQFF,TGTGCCAGCAGCGTAGCTGACAGACCTAGCGGGAGGGCCTCCGAGCAGTTCTTC
TRBD1,TRBV5-4,14,.,TRBJ1-2,CASSPWDSAFGYTF,TGTGCCAGCAGCCCATGGGACAGTGCCTTCGGCTACACCTTC
.,TRBV19,11,.,TRBJ2-5,CASSIGTDQYF,TGTGCCAGTAGTATAGGGACTGACCAGTACTTC
.,TRBV2,14,.,TRBJ2-7,CASSADIRPYEQYF,TGTGCCAGCAGTGCGGACATACGCCCCTACGAGCAGTACTTC
.,TRBV13,20,.,TRBJ2-1,CASSLDLGSLSRQEYNEQFF,TGTGCCAGCAGCTTAGATTTGGGTAGTTTATCGAGACAAGAGTACAATGAGCAGTTCTTC
.,TRBV4-2,15,once,TRBJ2-7,CASSLRRGIAYEQYF,TGTGCCAGCAGCCTCCGCCGGGGGATCGCCTACGAGCAGTACTTC
.,TRBV6-5,11,.,TRBJ2-7,CASSYGTEQYF,TGTGCCAGCAGTTACGGGACAGAGCAGTACTTC
.,TRBV7-9,16,.,TRBJ1-1,CASSQLQAGDIPEAFF,TGTGCCAGCAGCCAGTTACAGGCCGGTGATATCCCTGAAGCTTTCTTT
TRBD2,TRBV7-9,16,.,TRBJ2-7,CASSFQGLAESYEQYF,TGTGCCAGCAGCTTTCAGGGTCTAGCGGAGAGCTACGAGCAGTACTTC
.,TRBV7-3,14,.,TRBJ1-1,CASSAFGMATEAFF,TGTGCCAGCAGCGCCTTCGGGATGGCCACTGAAGCTTTCTTT
TRBD2,TRBV5-1,16,once,TRBJ2-7,CASSLGLAGGLYEQYF,TGCGCCAGCAGCCTGGGACTAGCGGGAGGGCTGTACGAGCAGTACTTC
TRBD2,TRBV28,17,.,TRBJ2-2,CASSFEGLATNTGELFF,TGTGCCAGCAGTTTCGAAGGACTAGCCACCAACACCGGGGAGCTGTTTTTT
TRBD1,TRBV9,15,.,TRBJ1-2,CASSVRRTGGFGYTF,TGTGCCAGCAGCGTGAGGAGGACAGGGGGCTTTGGCTACACCTTC
TRBD1,TRBV29-1,15,.,TRBJ2-1,CSVQGTGGLPNEQFF,TGCAGCGTTCAGGGGACAGGGGGCCTCCCGAATGAGCAGTTCTTC
TRBD2,TRBV28,15,.,TRBJ2-2,CASRPSGMNTGELFF,TGTGCCAGCAGACCTAGCGGGATGAACACCGGGGAGCTGTTTTTT
TRBD1,TRBV5-1,15,.,TRBJ2-3,CASSLYRGREDTQYF,TGCGCCAGCAGCTTATACAGGGGGCGTGAGGATACGCAGTATTTT
.,TRBV6-5,13,.,TRBJ1-2,CASSSREDYGYTF,TGTGCCAGCAGTTCTCGAGAGGACTATGGCTACACCTTC
TRBD1,TRBV29-1,12,.,TRBJ2-7,CSVEGQAYEQYF,TGCAGCGTTGAGGGACAGGCCTACGAGCAGTACTTC
.,TRBV19,16,.,TRBJ1-3,CASSDPGQGVGNTIYF,TGTGCCAGTAGTGATCCGGGACAAGGCGTTGGAAACACCATATATTTT
.,TRBV11-2,14,once,TRBJ1-1,CASSSPRGGPEAFF,TGTGCCAGCAGCTCACCTAGGGGGGGCCCTGAAGCTTTCTTT
TRBD2,TRBV29-1,15,.,TRBJ2-1,CSVKRSGSGDNEQFF,TGCAGCGTGAAGAGAAGCGGGAGCGGCGACAATGAGCAGTTCTTC
.,TRBV9,15,.,TRBJ2-7,CASSVGIAVLYEQYF,TGTGCCAGCAGCGTCGGGATAGCGGTACTTTACGAGCAGTACTTC
.,TRBV29-1,12,.,TRBJ2-7,CSVPGGAYEQYF,TGCAGCGTTCCGGGCGGGGCCTACGAGCAGTACTTC
TRBD1,TRBV18,15,.,TRBJ1-1,CASSPRTGENTEAFF,TGTGCCAGCTCACCGAGGACAGGGGAGAACACTGAAGCTTTCTTT
.,TRBV19,12,few,TRBJ1-5,CATRQNNQPQHF,TGTGCCACTCGACAGAACAATCAGCCCCAGCATTTT
.,TRBV10-3,14,.,TRBJ2-1,CAISESTAAREQFF,TGTGCCATCAGTGAGTCGACAGCAGCGAGGGAGCAGTTCTTC
.,TRBV27,11,.,TRBJ2-1,CASSSDYRLFF,TGTGCCAGCAGTTCCGACTATCGTCTGTTCTTC
TRBD1,TRBV9,13,once,TRBJ2-7,CASSGGQVGEQYF,TGTGCCAGCAGCGGCGGACAGGTCGGCGAGCAGTACTTC
.,TRBV19,15,.,TRBJ2-3,CASSIAHSNTDTQYF,TGTGCCAGTAGTATAGCTCATAGCAACACAGATACGCAGTATTTT
.,TRBV10-2,13,.,TRBJ1-5,CASSGTVTQPQHF,TGCGCCAGCAGTGGTACAGTGACACAGCCCCAGCATTTT